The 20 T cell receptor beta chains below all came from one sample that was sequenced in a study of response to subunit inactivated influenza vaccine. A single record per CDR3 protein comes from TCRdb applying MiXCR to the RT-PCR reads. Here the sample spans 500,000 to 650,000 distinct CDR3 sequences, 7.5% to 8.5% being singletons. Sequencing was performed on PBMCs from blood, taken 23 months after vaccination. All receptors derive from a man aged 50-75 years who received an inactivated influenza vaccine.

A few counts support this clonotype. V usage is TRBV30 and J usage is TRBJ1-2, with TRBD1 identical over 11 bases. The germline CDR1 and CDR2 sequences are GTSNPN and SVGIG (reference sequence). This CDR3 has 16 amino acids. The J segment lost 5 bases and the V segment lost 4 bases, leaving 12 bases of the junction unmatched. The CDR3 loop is CAWNKRRDRGAYGYTF. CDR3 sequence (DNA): TGTGCCTGGAACAAGCGCCGGGACAGGGGGGCTTATGGCTACACCTTC.

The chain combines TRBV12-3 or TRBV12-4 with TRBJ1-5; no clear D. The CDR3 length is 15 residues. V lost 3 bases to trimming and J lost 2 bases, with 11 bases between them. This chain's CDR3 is CASSFAGLGNQPQHF. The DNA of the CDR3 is TGTGCCAGCAGTTTCGCAGGACTCGGCAATCAGCCCCAGCATTTT.

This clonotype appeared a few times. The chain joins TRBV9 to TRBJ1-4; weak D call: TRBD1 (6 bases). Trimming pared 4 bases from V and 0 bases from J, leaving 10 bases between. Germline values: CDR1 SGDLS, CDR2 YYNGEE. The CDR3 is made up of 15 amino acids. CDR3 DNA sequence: TGTGCCAGCAGCATCGGACAGTCAACTAATGAAAAACTGTTTTTT. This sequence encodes CASSIGQSTNEKLFF.

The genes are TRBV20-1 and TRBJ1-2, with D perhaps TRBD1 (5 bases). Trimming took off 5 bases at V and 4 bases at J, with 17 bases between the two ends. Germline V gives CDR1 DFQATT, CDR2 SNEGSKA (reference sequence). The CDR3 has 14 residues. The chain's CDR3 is CSARPGGTVYGYTF. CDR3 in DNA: TGCAGTGCTCGTCCGGGGGGGACCGTCTATGGCTACACCTTC.

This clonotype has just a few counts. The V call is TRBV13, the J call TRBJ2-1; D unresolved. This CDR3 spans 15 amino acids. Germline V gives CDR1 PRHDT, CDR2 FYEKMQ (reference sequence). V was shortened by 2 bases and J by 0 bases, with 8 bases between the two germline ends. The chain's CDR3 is CASSLTISSYNEQFF. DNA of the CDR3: TGTGCCAGCAGCTTAACTATAAGCTCCTACAATGAGCAGTTCTTC.

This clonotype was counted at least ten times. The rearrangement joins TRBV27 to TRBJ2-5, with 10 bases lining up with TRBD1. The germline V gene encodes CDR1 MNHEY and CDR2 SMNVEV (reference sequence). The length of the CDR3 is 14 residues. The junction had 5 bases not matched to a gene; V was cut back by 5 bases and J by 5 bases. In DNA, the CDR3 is TGTGCCAGCAGTAGGGGACAGGGGTGGGAGACCCAGTACTTC. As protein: CASSRGQGWETQYF.

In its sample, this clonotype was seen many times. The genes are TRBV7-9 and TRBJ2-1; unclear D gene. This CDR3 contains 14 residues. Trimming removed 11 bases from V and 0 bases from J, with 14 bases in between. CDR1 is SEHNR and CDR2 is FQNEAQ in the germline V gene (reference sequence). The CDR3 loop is CAGVDWSSYNEQFF. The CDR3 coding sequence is TGTGCCGGAGTCGATTGGAGCTCCTACAATGAGCAGTTCTTC. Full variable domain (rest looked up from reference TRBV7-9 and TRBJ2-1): DTGVSQNPRHKITKRGQNVTFRCDPISEHNRLYWYRQTLGQGPEFLTYFQNEAQLEKSRLLSDRFSAERPKGSFSTLEIQRTEQGDSAMYLCAGVDWSSYNEQFFGPGTRLTVL.

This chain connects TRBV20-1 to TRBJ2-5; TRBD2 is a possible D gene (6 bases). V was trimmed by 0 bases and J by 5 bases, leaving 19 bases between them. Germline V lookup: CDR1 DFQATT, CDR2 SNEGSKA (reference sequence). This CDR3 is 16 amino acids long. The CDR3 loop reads CSARDTRGTYMETQYF. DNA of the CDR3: TGCAGTGCTAGAGATACCCGCGGGACTTATATGGAGACCCAGTACTTC.

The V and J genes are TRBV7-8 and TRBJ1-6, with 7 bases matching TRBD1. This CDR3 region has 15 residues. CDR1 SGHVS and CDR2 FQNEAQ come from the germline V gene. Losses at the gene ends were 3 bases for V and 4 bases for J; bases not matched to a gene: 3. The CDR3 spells CASSFETGYNSPLHF. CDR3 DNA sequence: TGTGCCAGCAGCTTTGAGACAGGGTATAATTCACCCCTCCACTTT.

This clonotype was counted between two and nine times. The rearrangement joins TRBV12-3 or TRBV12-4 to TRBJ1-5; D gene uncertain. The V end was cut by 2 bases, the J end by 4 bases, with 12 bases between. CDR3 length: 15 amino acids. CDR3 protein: CASSLFSGGNQPQHF. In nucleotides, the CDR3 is TGTGCCAGCAGTTTATTTTCCGGTGGGAATCAGCCCCAGCATTTT.

The CDR3, as DNA: TGTGCCACCAGCAGATCCGGGGACGGCCGTTTGAGCTCCTACGAGCAGTACTTC. It codes for CATSRSGDGRLSSYEQYF. The rearrangement links TRBV15 to TRBJ2-7; D is tentatively TRBD1 or TRBD2 (5 bases each). CDR3 length equals 18 residues. Trimming removed 2 bases at V and 0 bases at J, with 20 bases between. The germline gives CDR1 LNHNV, CDR2 YYDKDF (reference sequence).

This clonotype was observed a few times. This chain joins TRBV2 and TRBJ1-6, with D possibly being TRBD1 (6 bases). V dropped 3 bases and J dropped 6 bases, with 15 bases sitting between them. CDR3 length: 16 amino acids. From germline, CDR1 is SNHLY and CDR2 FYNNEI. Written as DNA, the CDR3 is TGTGCCAGCAGTGATGACAGGAGAGGGATTAATTCACCCCTCCACTTT. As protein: CASSDDRRGINSPLHF.

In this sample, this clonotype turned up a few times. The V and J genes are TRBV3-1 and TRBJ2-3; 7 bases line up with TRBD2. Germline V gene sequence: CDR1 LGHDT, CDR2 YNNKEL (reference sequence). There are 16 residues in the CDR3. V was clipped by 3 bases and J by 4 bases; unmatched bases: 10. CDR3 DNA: TGTGCCAGCAGCCAGGGTCGAGGGAGGGCCTCAGATACGCAGTATTTT. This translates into CASSQGRGRASDTQYF.

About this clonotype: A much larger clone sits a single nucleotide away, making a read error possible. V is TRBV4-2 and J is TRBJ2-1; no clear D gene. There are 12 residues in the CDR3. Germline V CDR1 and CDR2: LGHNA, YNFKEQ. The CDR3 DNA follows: TGTGCCGGCAGCCAAGATCGAGTTGAGCAGTTCTTC. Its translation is CAGSQDRVEQFF.

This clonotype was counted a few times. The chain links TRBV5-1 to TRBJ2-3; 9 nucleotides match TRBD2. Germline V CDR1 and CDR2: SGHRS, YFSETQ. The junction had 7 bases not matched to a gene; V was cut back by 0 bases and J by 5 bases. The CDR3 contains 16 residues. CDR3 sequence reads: CASSLVLAGFEDTQYF. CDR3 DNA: TGCGCCAGCAGCTTGGTTCTAGCGGGATTTGAAGATACGCAGTATTTT.

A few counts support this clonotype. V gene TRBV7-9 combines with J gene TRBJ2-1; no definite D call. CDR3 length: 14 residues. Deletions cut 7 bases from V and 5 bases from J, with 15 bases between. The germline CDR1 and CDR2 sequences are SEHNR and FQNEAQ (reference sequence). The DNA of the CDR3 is TGTGCCAGCAAGTCCGGAAGTTCGCACAATGAGCAGTTCTTC. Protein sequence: CASKSGSSHNEQFF. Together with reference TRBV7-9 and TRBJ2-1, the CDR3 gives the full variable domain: DTGVSQNPRHKITKRGQNVTFRCDPISEHNRLYWYRQTLGQGPEFLTYFQNEAQLEKSRLLSDRFSAERPKGSFSTLEIQRTEQGDSAMYLCASKSGSSHNEQFFGPGTRLTVL.

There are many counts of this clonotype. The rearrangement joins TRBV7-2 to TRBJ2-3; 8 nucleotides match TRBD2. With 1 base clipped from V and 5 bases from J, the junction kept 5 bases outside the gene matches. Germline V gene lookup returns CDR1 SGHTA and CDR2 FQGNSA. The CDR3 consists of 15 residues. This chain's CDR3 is CASSLGLAGQDTQYF. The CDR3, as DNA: TGTGCCAGCAGCTTAGGGCTAGCGGGTCAAGATACGCAGTATTTT.

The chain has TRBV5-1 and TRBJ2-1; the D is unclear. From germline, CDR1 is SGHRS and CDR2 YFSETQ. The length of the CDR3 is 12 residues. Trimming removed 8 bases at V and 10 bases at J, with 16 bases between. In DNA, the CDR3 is TGCGCCAGTTCCTGGTCAGTGAAGGAGCAGTTCTTC. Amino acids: CASSWSVKEQFF.

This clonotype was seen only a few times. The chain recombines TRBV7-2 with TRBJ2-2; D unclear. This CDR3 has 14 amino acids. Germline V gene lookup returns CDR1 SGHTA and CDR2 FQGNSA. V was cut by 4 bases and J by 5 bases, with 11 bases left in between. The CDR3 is CASSSRRLTGELFF. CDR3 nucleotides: TGTGCCAGCAGCTCAAGGCGGCTGACCGGGGAGCTGTTTTTT.

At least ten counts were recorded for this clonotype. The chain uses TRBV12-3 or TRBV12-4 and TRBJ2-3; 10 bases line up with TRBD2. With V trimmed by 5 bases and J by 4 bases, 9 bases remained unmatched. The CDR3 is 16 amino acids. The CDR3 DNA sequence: TGTGCCAGCAGTGCGCCGGGACTAGCGCTGCCAGATACGCAGTATTTT. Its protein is CASSAPGLALPDTQYF.